This is a list of T cell receptor beta chains from one sample in a study of patients and donors after allogeneic stem cell transplantation. TCRdb used MiXCR to reprocess the RT-PCR reads, holding one entry per CDR3 protein. Of under 200,000 distinct CDR3 sequences in the sample, 30% were seen once. Sequences were obtained from blood, either unsorted or a sorted T cell fraction (not recorded which). The receptors shown here come from a human donor who was either an allogeneic HSCT recipient or a stem cell or donor lymphocyte infusion donor (not recorded which). It is not recorded whose cells these are; they may come from a transplant donor. The conserved cysteine and the conserved F or W are not part of the CDR3 here. Rows give clone size only sometimes, using once, few, many, or a class for an expanded clone.

clone size	V gene	J gene	CDR3 protein
-	TRBV7-2	TRBJ1-1	ASSFSGTGVEAF
-	TRBV7-2	TRBJ1-1	ASSRGESTEAF
-	TRBV7-2	TRBJ2-2	ASSRGFNTGELF
once	TRBV12-3/TRBV12-4	TRBJ1-2	ASSLGGGYGYT
-	TRBV6-2/TRBV6-3	TRBJ2-7	ASSPLAGRRQGREQY
many	TRBV29-1	TRBJ1-1	SVEARMMNTEAF
-	TRBV6-2/TRBV6-3	TRBJ2-1	ASSYGLANPEQF
few	TRBV20-1	TRBJ2-1	SAGAGRVYNEQF
many	TRBV29-1	TRBJ1-3	SVGGSSGNTIY
many	TRBV29-1	TRBJ1-2	SVRDSTYGYT
-	TRBV5-1	TRBJ1-1	ASSQRTVSTEAF
few	TRBV20-1	TRBJ2-3	SARDIMLGNTDTQY
few	TRBV5-1	TRBJ1-6	ASSLAGRGNSPLH
-	TRBV9	TRBJ1-4	ASSASDGVEKLF
few	TRBV6-5	TRBJ1-1	ASSYSRQALEAF
few	TRBV14	TRBJ1-2	ASSHYSGVTNYGYT
-	TRBV20-1	TRBJ2-3	SARAQGLARVVTDTQY
many	TRBV29-1	TRBJ1-5	SVAGPGPNQPQH
few	TRBV5-1	TRBJ2-5	ASSFERIETQY
-	TRBV24-1	TRBJ2-1	ATSGPGQDYNEQF
-	TRBV3-1	TRBJ2-1	ASSQEVAGLYNEQF
few	TRBV5-1	TRBJ2-1	ASTPGSSYNEQF
-	TRBV6-2/TRBV6-3	TRBJ2-7	ATRDSSYEQY
-	TRBV9	TRBJ2-1	ASSVTPSSYNEQF
few	TRBV5-1	TRBJ1-1	ASSFRGPMNTEAF
-	TRBV18	TRBJ2-1	ASFPGTSGWNEQF
-	TRBV12-3/TRBV12-4	TRBJ2-1	ASKGQGGREGFYNEQF
-	TRBV7-6	TRBJ2-1	ASSLYQGGEQF
-	TRBV27	TRBJ2-7	ASSRRDRSYEQY
-	TRBV5-1	TRBJ2-3	ASSLGPGTIRTDTQY
few	TRBV6-5	TRBJ1-3	ASSYARGGGTIY
-	TRBV6-9	TRBJ1-5	ASTLGGGDNQPQH
few	TRBV5-1	TRBJ1-4	ASKDNEGEKLF
-	TRBV7-9	TRBJ2-1	ASSLGGPARQF
few	TRBV5-1	TRBJ2-1	ASSLDPSVIEQF
-	TRBV21-1	TRBJ2-7	ASSKAGEGYEQY
-	TRBV6-6	TRBJ2-1	ATDRGGYNEQF
-	TRBV24-1	TRBJ1-5	ATSDWDSNQPQH
-	TRBV20-1	TRBJ2-1	SAVGGNEQF
-	TRBV5-5	TRBJ1-5	ASSKTGLLQPQH
few	TRBV7-8	TRBJ1-4	ASSLAGGAEKKLF
few	TRBV6-1	TRBJ1-5	ASSQGSGGSNQPQH
-	TRBV21-1	TRBJ2-6	ASSKKAGPGANVLT
-	TRBV4-3	TRBJ2-1	ASSQPAGANEQF
few	TRBV5-6	TRBJ1-2	ASSHGTGEGYT
-	TRBV5-1	TRBJ2-2	ASREEGTGELF
-	TRBV21-1	TRBJ2-3	AGESTDTQY
few	TRBV12-3/TRBV12-4	TRBJ1-6	ASSQGPNLLPLH
many	TRBV12-3/TRBV12-4	TRBJ2-1	ASSLAGEIWNEQF
many	TRBV4-3	TRBJ1-1	ASSQGLDLGAEAF
-	TRBV9	TRBJ2-7	ASSVDTSGSYEQY